This section outlines one T cell receptor beta chain sequence together with its context. V was clipped by 1 base and J by 5 bases; unmatched bases: 6. Germline CDR1 and CDR2: SGHAT and FQNNGV. The CDR3 has 15 amino acids. Data came from immunoSEQ multiplex PCR; TCRdb stores just in-frame clones and leaves some out. Of about 1 million clones in the sample, roughly 70% are singletons; the top ten hold over 1.3%. The entry originates in a study of shared clonotypes between healthy human individuals. The receptor comes from a man between 18 and 29 years old in good health. Sequencing used memory CD4+ T cells sorted from blood. Noted subset: CD45RA-negative fraction. V usage is TRBV11-2 and J usage is TRBJ2-7; 9 positions match TRBD1. The CDR3 sequence: CASSLATGGYNEQYF. CDR3 nucleotides: TGTGCCAGCAGCTTAGCGACAGGGGGGTACAACGAGCAGTACTTC. Full variable domain (remainder filled in from reference TRBV11-2 and TRBJ2-7): EAGVAQSPRYKIIEKRQSVAFWCNPISGHATLYWYQQILGQGPKLLIQFQNNGVVDDSQLPKDRFSAERLKGVDSTLKIQPAKLEDSAVYLCASSLATGGYNEQYFGPGTRLTVT.